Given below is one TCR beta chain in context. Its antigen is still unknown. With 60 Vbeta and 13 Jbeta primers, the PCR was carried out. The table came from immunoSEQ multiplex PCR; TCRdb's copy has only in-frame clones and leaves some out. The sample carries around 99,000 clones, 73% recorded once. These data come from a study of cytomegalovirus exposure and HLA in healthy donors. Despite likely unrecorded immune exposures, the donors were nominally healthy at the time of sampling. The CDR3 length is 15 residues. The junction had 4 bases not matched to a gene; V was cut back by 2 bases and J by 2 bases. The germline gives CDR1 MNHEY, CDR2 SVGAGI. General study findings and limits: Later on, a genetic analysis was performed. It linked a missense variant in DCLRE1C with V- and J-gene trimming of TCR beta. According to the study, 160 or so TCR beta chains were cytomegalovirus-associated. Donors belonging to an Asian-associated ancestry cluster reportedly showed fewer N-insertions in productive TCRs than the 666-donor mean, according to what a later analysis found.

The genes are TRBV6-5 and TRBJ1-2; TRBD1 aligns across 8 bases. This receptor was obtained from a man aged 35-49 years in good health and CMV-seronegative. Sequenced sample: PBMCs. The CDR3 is CASSYERQGNYGYTF. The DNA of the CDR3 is TGTGCCAGCAGTTACGAGAGACAGGGGAACTATGGCTACACCTTC.